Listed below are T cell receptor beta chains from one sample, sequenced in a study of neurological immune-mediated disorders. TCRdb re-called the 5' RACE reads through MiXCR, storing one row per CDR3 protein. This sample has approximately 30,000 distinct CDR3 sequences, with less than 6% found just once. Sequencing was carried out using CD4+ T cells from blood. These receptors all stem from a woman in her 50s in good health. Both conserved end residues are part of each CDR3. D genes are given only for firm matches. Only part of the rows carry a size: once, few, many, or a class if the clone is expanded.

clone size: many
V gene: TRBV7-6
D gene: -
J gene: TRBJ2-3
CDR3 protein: CASSLGGTLTDTQYF
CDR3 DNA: TGTGCCAGCAGCTTAGGGGGGACTCTTACAGATACGCAGTATTTT

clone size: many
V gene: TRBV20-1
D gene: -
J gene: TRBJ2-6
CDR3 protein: CSARSYRDQPGANVLTF
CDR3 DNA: TGCAGTGCTAGATCGTACAGGGACCAGCCTGGGGCCAACGTCCTGACTTTC

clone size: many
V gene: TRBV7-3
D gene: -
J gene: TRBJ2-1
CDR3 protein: CASSLTTSDNEQFF
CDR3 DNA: TGTGCCAGCAGCTTAACGACTAGTGACAATGAGCAGTTCTTC

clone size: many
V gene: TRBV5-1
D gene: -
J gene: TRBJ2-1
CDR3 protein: CASSFLGRVPYNEQFF
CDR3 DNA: TGCGCCAGCAGCTTTTTGGGCAGAGTCCCCTACAATGAGCAGTTCTTC

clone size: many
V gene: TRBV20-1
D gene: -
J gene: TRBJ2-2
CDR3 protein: CSARASRMNTGELFF
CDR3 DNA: TGCAGTGCTAGAGCAAGCAGGATGAACACCGGGGAGCTGTTTTTT

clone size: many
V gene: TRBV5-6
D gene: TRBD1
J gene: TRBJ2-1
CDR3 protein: CASSQLRQGEFF
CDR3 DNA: TGTGCCAGCAGCCAGCTGCGGCAGGGGGAGTTCTTC

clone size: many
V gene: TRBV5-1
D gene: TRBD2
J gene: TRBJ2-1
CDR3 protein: CASRKGLEGGDEQFF
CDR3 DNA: TGCGCCAGCAGAAAGGGACTAGAGGGAGGAGATGAGCAGTTCTTC

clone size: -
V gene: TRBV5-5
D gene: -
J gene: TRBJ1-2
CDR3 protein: CASSPDGNYGYTF
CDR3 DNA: TGTGCCAGCAGCCCGGACGGGAACTATGGCTACACCTTC

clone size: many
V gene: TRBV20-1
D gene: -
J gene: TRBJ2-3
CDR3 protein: CSARVDSSPDTQYF
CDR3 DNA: TGCAGTGCTAGAGTGGACAGTAGCCCAGATACGCAGTATTTT

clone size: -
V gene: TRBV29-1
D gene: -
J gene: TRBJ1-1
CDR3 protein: CSGETGKTEAFF
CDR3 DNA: TGCAGCGGTGAAACAGGGAAAACTGAAGCTTTCTTT

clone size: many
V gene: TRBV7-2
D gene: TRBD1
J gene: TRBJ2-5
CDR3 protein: CASSLLGTGGRETQYF
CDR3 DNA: TGTGCCAGCAGCTTACTAGGGACAGGGGGCCGCGAGACCCAGTACTTC